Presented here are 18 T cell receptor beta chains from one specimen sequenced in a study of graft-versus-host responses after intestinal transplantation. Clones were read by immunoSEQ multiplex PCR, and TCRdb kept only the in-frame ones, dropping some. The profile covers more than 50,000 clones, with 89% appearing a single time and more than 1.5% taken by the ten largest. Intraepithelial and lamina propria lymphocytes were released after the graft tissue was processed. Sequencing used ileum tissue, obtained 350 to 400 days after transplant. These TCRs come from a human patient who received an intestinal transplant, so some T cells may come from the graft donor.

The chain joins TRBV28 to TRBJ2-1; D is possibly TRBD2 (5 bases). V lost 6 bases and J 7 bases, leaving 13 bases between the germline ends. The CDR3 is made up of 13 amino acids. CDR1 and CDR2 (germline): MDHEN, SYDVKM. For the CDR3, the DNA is TGTGCCAGCAGCTCGAATGTAGCGAATGAGCAGTTCTTC. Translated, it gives CASSSNVANEQFF.

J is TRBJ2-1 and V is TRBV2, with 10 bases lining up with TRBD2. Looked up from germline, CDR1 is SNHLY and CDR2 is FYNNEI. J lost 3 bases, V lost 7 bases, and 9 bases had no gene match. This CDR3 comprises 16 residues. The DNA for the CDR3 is TGTGCCAGCACCGCCCCTAGCGGGAGTTACTACAATGAGCAGTTCTTC. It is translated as CASTAPSGSYYNEQFF.

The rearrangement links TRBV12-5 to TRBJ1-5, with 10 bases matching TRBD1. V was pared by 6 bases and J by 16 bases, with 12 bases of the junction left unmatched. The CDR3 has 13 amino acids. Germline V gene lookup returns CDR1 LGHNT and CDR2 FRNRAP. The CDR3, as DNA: TGTGCTAGTGGAACGGAGTTGGGACAGGGGATCCATTTT. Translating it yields CASGTELGQGIHF.

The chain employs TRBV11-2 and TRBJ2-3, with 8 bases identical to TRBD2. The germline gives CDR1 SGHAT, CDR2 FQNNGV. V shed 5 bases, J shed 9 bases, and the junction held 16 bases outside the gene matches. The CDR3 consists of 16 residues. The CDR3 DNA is TGTGCCAGCAGCCCCTCGATACCCCAACTAGCGGCCACGCAGTATTTT. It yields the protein CASSPSIPQLAATQYF.

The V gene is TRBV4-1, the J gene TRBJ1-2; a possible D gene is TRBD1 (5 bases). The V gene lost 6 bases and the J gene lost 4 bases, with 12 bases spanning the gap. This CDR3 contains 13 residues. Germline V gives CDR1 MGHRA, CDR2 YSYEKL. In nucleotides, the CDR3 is TGCGCCAGCAGAGGGGAGGCCATCTATGGCTACACCTTC. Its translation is CASRGEAIYGYTF.

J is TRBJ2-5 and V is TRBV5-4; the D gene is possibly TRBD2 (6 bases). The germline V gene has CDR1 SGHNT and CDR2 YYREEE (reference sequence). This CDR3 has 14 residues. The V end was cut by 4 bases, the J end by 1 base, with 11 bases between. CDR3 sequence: CASSQPGGQETQYF. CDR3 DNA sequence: TGTGCCAGCAGCCAACCCGGGGGCCAAGAGACCCAGTACTTC.

CDR3 nucleotide sequence: TGTGCCAGACCCAAAAGGGAGGGGCGGAACACTGAAGCTTTCTTT. Translation: CARPKREGRNTEAFF. The chain has TRBV9 and TRBJ1-1, with D tentatively TRBD1 (5 bases). The V end lost 8 bases, the J end lost 1 base, and 18 bases lay between the germline ends. This CDR3 contains 15 residues. Looked up from germline, CDR1 is SGDLS and CDR2 is YYNGEE. The variable domain in full, completed from reference TRBV9 and TRBJ1-1, reads DSGVTQTPKHLITATGQRVTLRCSPRSGDLSVYWYQQSLDQGLQFLIQYYNGEERAKGNILERFSAQQFPDLHSELNLSSLELGDSALYFCARPKREGRNTEAFFGQGTRLTVV.

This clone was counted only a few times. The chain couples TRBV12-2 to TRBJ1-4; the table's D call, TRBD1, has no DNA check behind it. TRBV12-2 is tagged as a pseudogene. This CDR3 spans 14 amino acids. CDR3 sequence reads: CASPSGQTNEKLFF. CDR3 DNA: TGTGCAAGTCCCTCCGGACAGACAAATGAAAAACTGTTTTTT.

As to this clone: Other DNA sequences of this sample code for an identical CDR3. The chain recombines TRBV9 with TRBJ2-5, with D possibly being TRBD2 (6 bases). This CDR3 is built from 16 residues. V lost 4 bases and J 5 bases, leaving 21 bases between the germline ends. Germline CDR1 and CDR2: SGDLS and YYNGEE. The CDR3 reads CASSPVGAGAQETQYF. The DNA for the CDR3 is TGTGCCAGCAGCCCTGTCGGAGCGGGCGCTCAGGAGACCCAGTACTTC.

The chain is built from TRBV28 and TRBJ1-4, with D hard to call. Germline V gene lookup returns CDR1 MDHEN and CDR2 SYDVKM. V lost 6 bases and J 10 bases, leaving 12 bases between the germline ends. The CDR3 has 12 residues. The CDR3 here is CASSPPIAKLFF. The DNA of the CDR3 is TGTGCCAGCAGCCCCCCCATCGCAAAACTGTTTTTT.

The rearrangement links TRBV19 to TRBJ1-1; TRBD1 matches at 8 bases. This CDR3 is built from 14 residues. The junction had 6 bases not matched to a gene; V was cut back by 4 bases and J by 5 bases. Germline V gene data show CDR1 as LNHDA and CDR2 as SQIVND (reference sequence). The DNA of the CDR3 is TGTGCCAGTAGTAAATCAGGGGGCGGAACTGAAGCTTTCTTT. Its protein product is CASSKSGGGTEAFF.

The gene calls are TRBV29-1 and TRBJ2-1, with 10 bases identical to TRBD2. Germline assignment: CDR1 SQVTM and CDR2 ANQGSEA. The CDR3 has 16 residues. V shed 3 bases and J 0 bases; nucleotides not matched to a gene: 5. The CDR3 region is CSVDGLAESSYNEQFF. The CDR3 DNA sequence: TGCAGCGTTGACGGACTAGCGGAAAGCTCCTACAATGAGCAGTTCTTC.

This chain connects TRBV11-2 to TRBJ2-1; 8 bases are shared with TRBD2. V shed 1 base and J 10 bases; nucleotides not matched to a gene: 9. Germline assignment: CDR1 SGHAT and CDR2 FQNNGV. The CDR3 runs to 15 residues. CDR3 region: CASSLVIEREYEQFF. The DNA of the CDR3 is TGTGCCAGCAGCTTAGTGATCGAGCGGGAGTACGAGCAGTTCTTC.

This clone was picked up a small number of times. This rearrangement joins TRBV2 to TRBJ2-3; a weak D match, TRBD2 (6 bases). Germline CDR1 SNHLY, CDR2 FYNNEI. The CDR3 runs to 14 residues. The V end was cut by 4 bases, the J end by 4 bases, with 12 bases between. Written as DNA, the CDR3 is TGTGCCAGCAGTGGACGGAGGGACTCAGATACGCAGTATTTT. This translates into CASSGRRDSDTQYF.

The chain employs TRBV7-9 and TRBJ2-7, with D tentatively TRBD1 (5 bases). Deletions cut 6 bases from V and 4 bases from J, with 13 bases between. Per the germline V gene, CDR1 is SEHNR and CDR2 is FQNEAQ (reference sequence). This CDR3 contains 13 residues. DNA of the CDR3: TGTGCCAGCAGTCCTGGACACCTATACGAGCAGTACTTC. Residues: CASSPGHLYEQYF. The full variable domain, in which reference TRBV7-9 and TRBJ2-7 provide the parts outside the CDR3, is DTGVSQNPRHKITKRGQNVTFRCDPISEHNRLYWYRQTLGQGPEFLTYFQNEAQLEKSRLLSDRFSAERPKGSFSTLEIQRTEQGDSAMYLCASSPGHLYEQYFGPGTRLTVT.

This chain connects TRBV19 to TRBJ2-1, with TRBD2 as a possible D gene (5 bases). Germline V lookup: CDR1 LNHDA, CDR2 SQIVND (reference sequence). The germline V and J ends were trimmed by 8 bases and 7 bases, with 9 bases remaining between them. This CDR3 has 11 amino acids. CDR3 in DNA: TGTGCCAGTGGACCGGGGAATGAGCAGTTCTTC. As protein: CASGPGNEQFF.

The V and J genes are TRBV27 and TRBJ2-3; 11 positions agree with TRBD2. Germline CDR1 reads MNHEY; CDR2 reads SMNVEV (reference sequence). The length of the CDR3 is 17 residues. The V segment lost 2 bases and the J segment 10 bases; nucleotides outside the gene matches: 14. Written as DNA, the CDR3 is TGTGCCAGCAGTTTAGGAGGCAAGACTAGCGGGGTTAGTGCGCAGTATTTT. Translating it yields CASSLGGKTSGVSAQYF.

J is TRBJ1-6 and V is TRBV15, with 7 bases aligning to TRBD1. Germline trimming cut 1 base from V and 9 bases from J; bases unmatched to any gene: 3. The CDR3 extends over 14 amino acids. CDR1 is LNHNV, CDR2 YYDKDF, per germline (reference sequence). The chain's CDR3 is CATSRGKGASPLHF. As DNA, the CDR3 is TGTGCCACCAGCAGAGGGAAGGGGGCTTCACCCCTCCACTTT.